The 3 T cell receptor beta chains reported below all come from one sample, sequenced in a study of blood T cell repertoires in COVID-19. TCRdb's copy holds only in-frame clones and misses some; the assay was immunoSEQ multiplex PCR. The table records 270,000 or so clones, around nine tenths of them present only once. The sample consisted of peripheral blood. Receptor source: a man aged 35 to 55 with active or convalescent COVID-19.

The chain links TRBV4-1 to TRBJ1-1, with a weak D call TRBD1 (6 bases). Between the trimmed V and J ends, which lost 0 bases and 4 bases, there was a span of 15 bases. CDR3 length equals 16 residues. In germline, CDR1 is MGHRA, CDR2 YSYEKL. This chain's CDR3 is CASSQDYRVSATEAFF. The CDR3 coding sequence is TGCGCCAGCAGCCAAGATTACAGGGTGAGTGCCACTGAAGCTTTCTTT.

The chain is built from TRBV5-5 and TRBJ1-3; 8 nucleotides agree with TRBD1. V lost 0 bases and J lost 0; bases outside the gene matches: 11. Per germline, CDR1 SGHKS and CDR2 YYEKEE (reference sequence). The CDR3 runs to 19 residues. In DNA form, the CDR3 reads TGTGCCAGCAGCTTGGGTCACCGGACAGGGAGGATCTCTGGAAACACCATATATTTT. This sequence encodes CASSLGHRTGRISGNTIYF.

This sequence joins TRBV18 and TRBJ1-1, with no clear D. V gave up 9 bases and J gave up 7 bases, with 21 bases separating them. The germline V gene has CDR1 KGHSH and CDR2 LQKENI. This CDR3 has 14 amino acids. CDR3 in amino acids: CASKNTGEGVEAFF. CDR3 DNA sequence: TGTGCCAGTAAAAACACCGGGGAGGGAGTTGAAGCTTTCTTT.